What follows is one TCR beta chain and its context. CDR3 length: 15 amino acids. The V end was cut by 1 base, the J end by 4 bases, with 15 bases between. From germline, CDR1 is SGHRS and CDR2 YFSETQ. Data came from immunoSEQ multiplex PCR; TCRdb stores just in-frame clones and leaves some out. The sample includes about 590,000 clones, roughly 95% of them seen just once. Terminally differentiated effector memory CD45RA+ cells were excluded by CCR7 positive selection of CD45RO-negative cells. Participating donors were healthy, HIV-negative adults free of recent acute infections or vaccinations. There were only Caucasian adults among the donors, and all lived in Nashville, Tennessee. This specimen comes from a study of shared clonotypes between healthy human individuals.

J is TRBJ2-7 and V is TRBV5-1; possible D gene TRBD2, 5 bases. Material for sequencing was naive CD8+ T cells sorted from blood. This receptor was taken from a woman in her 30s in good health. CDR3 residues: CASSLTGSGHYEQYF. The DNA for the CDR3 is TGCGCCAGCAGCTTGACTGGGAGCGGCCATTACGAGCAGTACTTC.